Listed below are T cell receptor beta chains from one sample, sequenced in a study of cytomegalovirus exposure and HLA in healthy donors. Profiling relied on immunoSEQ multiplex PCR, and the TCRdb table lists in-frame clones only, not all of them. The sample lists more than 85,000 clones, 88% seen once, with less than 2.5% in the top ten. The sequencing sample was made of PBMCs. These receptor sequences come from a woman aged 18-29 years in good health and CMV-seronegative. CDR3s include the opening cysteine and the closing phenylalanine or tryptophan. A D gene is named only where the DNA matches it firmly. The size field is filled for only some rows; it gives once, few, many or a size class.

d_gene	abundance	len	v_gene	j_gene	CDR3nt	CDR3aa
.	few	14	TRBV4-3	TRBJ1-5	TGCGCCAGCAGCCAAGATTGGGCAGGGCAGCCCCAGCATTTT	CASSQDWAGQPQHF
.	few	12	TRBV7-8	TRBJ2-7	TGTGCCAGCAGCCGCGACTCAGGGGAGCAGTACTTC	CASSRDSGEQYF
.	once	15	TRBV6-1	TRBJ2-3	TGTGCCAGCAGTGAAGTAGCGGATAGCACAGATACGCAGTATTTT	CASSEVADSTDTQYF
.	once	13	TRBV29-1	TRBJ2-7	TGCAGCGTTGAAGACGTAGGAGGCTACGAGCAGTACTTC	CSVEDVGGYEQYF
TRBD2	once	13	TRBV25-1	TRBJ2-3	TGTGCCAGCAGTTCTACTAGCGGGTATACGCAGTATTTT	CASSSTSGYTQYF
TRBD2	.	20	TRBV5-1	TRBJ2-1	TGCGCCAGCAGCTTGATCCCGCGACTAGCGGGAGGTCTGGGGTCTCATGAGCAGTTCTTC	CASSLIPRLAGGLGSHEQFF
TRBD1	.	14	TRBV13	TRBJ2-3	TGTGCCAGCAGAGGGACAGGGAATTTAGATACGCAGTATTTT	CASRGTGNLDTQYF
.	.	13	TRBV18	TRBJ2-5	TGTGCCAGCTCATACACAGGACAAGAGACCCAGTACTTC	CASSYTGQETQYF
.	.	14	TRBV5-1	TRBJ1-6	TGCGCCAGCAGCCCCGGGACTGCCAATTCACCCCTCCACTTT	CASSPGTANSPLHF
.	.	15	TRBV6-6	TRBJ2-7	TGTGCCAGCAGTTACCCGGTGACAGACTCCTACGAGCAGTACTTC	CASSYPVTDSYEQYF
TRBD1	.	13	TRBV5-1	TRBJ2-3	TGCGCCAGCAGCTTGGGGGACAGGGTAACGCAGTATTTT	CASSLGDRVTQYF
.	once	12	TRBV13	TRBJ1-2	TGTGCCAGCAGCTGCCCGGGAGGGGGCTACACCTTC	CASSCPGGGYTF
.	.	14	TRBV28	TRBJ2-7	TGTGCCAGCAGTTTAGGCGGCCGTTACAAAGGGGTTTACTTC	CASSLGGRYKGVYF
.	.	14	TRBV9	TRBJ1-2	TGTGCCAGCAGCGTGGCGGGGGGGGCCTATGGCTACACCTTC	CASSVAGGAYGYTF
.	.	13	TRBV2	TRBJ2-7	TGTGCCAGCAGTGAGGGACAAGGGCTGGTGCAGTACTTC	CASSEGQGLVQYF
.	once	17	TRBV15	TRBJ1-1	TGTGCCACCAGCCGCTCAGCGGGGGGCGGGGAGAGCACTGAAGCTTTCTTT	CATSRSAGGGESTEAFF
TRBD1	.	12	TRBV6-4	TRBJ2-7	TGTGCCAGCAGGGACAGGGGCCACGAGCAGTACTTC	CASRDRGHEQYF
.	.	13	TRBV11-3	TRBJ1-2	TGTGCCAGCAGCTTTAGAAAGGGGAATGGCTACACCTTC	CASSFRKGNGYTF
TRBD1	many	18	TRBV7-3	TRBJ2-2	TGTGCCAGCAGCTTACGCGCAGAGACAGGGGGCAACACCGGGGAGCTGTTTTTT	CASSLRAETGGNTGELFF
TRBD2	.	13	TRBV2	TRBJ2-1	TGTGCCAGCAGTCCGCCAGGGAGGGGAGAGCAGTTCTTC	CASSPPGRGEQFF
TRBD2	few	14	TRBV5-1	TRBJ2-7	TGCGCCAGCAGCTTTAGCGGGGGGGCCGCCGAGCAGTACTTC	CASSFSGGAAEQYF
TRBD2	.	17	TRBV18	TRBJ2-2	TGTGCCAGCTCACCCCGGGATAGCGGGTTGGACACCGGGGAGCTGTTTTTT	CASSPRDSGLDTGELFF
TRBD2	few	16	TRBV7-2	TRBJ2-1	TGTGCCAGCAGCCCCAAGGGACTAGCGGGGGGGAATGAGCAGTTCTTC	CASSPKGLAGGNEQFF
.	few	13	TRBV12-5	TRBJ2-1	TGTGCTAGTGCCGGGACACGAAACAATGAGCAGTTCTTC	CASAGTRNNEQFF
.	.	15	TRBV4-2	TRBJ2-2	TGTGCCAGCAGCCAAGATTGGAGGGGAACCGGGGAGCTGTTTTTT	CASSQDWRGTGELFF
.	few	10	TRBV12-5	TRBJ2-7	TGTGCTAGTGGTCAATACGAGCAGTACTTC	CASGQYEQYF